This TCR beta chain is from a study of Ad26.COV2.S vaccination and SARS-CoV-2 variants. Whole-study findings and limits: Once vaccination had occurred, spike-specific CD8+ and CD4+ T cell responses reportedly showed substantial breadth.

A note on this clone: No antigen is known for it.

The protocol was immunoSEQ multiplex PCR, while the TCRdb copy is restricted to in-frame clones and leaves out a portion. This sample has about 370,000 clones, with 80% to 90% found just once. Treatment denoted: approximately 18 received Ad26.COV2.S at low or high dose, single or two shots; 5 received placebo; per-sample allocation not given. The investigators took samples on day 63 after the first vaccine or placebo injection. With 6 bases removed from V and 7 bases from J, the gap between germline ends came to 10 bases. This CDR3 contains 13 residues. Germline V gene lookup returns CDR1 MGHDK and CDR2 SYGVNS.

The sequence derives from a person aged 18 to 59 who received the Ad26.COV2.S COVID-19 vaccine or a placebo. Sequenced material: peripheral blood, taken in a trial of Ad26.COV2.S vaccine versus placebo. The chain links TRBV25-1 to TRBJ1-6; perhaps TRBD1 as D (6 bases). DNA of the CDR3: TGTGCCAGCAGAAGCACAGGGAATTCACCCCTCCACTTT. Protein product: CASRSTGNSPLHF.